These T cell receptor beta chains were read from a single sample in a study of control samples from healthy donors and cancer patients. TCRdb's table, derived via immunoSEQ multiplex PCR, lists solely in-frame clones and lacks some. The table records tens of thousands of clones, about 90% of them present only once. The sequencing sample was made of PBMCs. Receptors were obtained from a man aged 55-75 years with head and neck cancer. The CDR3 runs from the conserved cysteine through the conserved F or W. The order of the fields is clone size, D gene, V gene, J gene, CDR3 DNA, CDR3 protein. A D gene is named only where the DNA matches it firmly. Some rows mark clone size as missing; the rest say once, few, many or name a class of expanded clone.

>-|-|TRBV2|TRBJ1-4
TGTGCCAGCAGTGCGAGGGCAGCAACTAATGAAAAACTGTTTTTT
CASSARAATNEKLFF
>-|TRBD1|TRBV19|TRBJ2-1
TGTGCCAGTAGGTACAGGGGGAATGAGCAGTTCTTC
CASRYRGNEQFF
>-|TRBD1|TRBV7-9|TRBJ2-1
TGTGCCAGCAGCTTGGGGACAGGGAAAAATGAGCAGTTCTTC
CASSLGTGKNEQFF
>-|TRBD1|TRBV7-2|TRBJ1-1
TGTGCCAGCAGCACTCGACAGGGGTTGAATACTGAAGCTTTCTTT
CASSTRQGLNTEAFF
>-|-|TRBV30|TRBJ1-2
TGTGCCTGGAGTGTCTTCCCCTATGGCTACACCTTC
CAWSVFPYGYTF
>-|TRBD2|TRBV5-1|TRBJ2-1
TGCGCCAGCAGCTCCGTACTAGCGGGGGGGCATAATGAGCAGTTCTTC
CASSSVLAGGHNEQFF
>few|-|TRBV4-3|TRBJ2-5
TGCGCCAGCAGCCAAGATATAGGTCCTCGAGAGACCCAGTACTTC
CASSQDIGPRETQYF
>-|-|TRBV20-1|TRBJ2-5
TGCAGTGCTAGTTATTTAGGCCAAGTAGAGACCCAGTACTTC
CSASYLGQVETQYF
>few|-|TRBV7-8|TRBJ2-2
TGTGCCAGCAGCTTATACCAGGGGAACACCGGGGAGCTGTTTTTT
CASSLYQGNTGELFF
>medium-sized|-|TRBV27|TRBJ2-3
TGTGCCAGCAGGACCTGGACAGCGGTGGCAGATACGCAGTATTTT
CASRTWTAVADTQYF
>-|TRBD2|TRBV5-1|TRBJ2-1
TGCGCCAGCAGCCCCCACGAGGCGGGAGGAAACAATGAGCAGTTCTTC
CASSPHEAGGNNEQFF
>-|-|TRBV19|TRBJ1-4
TGTGCCAGTAGTAACCAGGGGTGGGCTAATGAAAAACTGTTTTTT
CASSNQGWANEKLFF
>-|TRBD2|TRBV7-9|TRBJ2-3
TGTGCCAGCAGGCTAGCGGGCACAGATACGCAGTATTTT
CASRLAGTDTQYF
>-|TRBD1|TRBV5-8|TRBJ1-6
TGTGCCAGCAGCTTGGGACAGGGTCCTACCCTCCACTTT
CASSLGQGPTLHF
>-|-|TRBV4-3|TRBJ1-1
TGCGCCAGCAGCCGAGGTCAAGGGGCAGTCACTGAAGCTTTCTTT
CASSRGQGAVTEAFF
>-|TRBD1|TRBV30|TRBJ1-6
TGTGCCTGGAGTGGGACAGGGGGTTCCTATAATTCACCCCTCCACTTT
CAWSGTGGSYNSPLHF
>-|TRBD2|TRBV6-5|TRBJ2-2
TGTGCCACAAAAGCGGGGATATTCGCCGGGGAGCTGTTTTTT
CATKAGIFAGELFF
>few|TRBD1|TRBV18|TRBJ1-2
TGTGCCAGCTCACCCGGACAGGAGACTTATGGCTACACCTTC
CASSPGQETYGYTF
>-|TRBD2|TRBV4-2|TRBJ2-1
TGTGCCAGCAGCCAAGATCGGGGAGCGGGGGGATACAATGAGCAGTTCTTC
CASSQDRGAGGYNEQFF
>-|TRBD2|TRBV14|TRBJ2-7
TGTGCCAGCAGCCAAGGGGTACTAGCGGGAGGTTCAGGGCTCTACGAGCAGTACTTC
CASSQGVLAGGSGLYEQYF
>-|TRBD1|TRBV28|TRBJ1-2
TGTGCCAGCAGTCGGGACAGCAACTATGGCTACACCTTC
CASSRDSNYGYTF
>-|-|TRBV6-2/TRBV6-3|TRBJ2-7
TGTGCCAGCAGCCGCCTTCCGCGGGGGCTGGCGGTCGAGCAGTACTTC
CASSRLPRGLAVEQYF
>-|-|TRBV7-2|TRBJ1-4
TGTGCCAGCAGCTTAAGGTCCGACCCTGCAACTAATGAAAAACTGTTTTTT
CASSLRSDPATNEKLFF
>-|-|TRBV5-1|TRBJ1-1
TGCGCCAGCAGCCGGGACGGTGAAGCTTTCTTT
CASSRDGEAFF
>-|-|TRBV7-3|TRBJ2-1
TGTGCCAGCAGCTTAGATTACAATGAGCAGTTCTTC
CASSLDYNEQFF
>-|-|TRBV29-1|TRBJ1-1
TGCAGCGTTTGCTCCGACAGCGCAGCTGAAGCTTTCTTT
CSVCSDSAAEAFF
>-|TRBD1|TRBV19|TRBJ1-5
TGTGCCAGTAGTCTGACAGGGGGCCTCTTAAATCAGCCCCAGCATTTT
CASSLTGGLLNQPQHF
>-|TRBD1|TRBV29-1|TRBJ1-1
TGCAGCGTTGAACCCACAGGGGGCTCATTCAACACTGAAGCTTTCTTT
CSVEPTGGSFNTEAFF
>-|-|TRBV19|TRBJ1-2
TGTGCCAGTACCCGCAGGCAGGACGAGAACTATGGCTACACCTTC
CASTRRQDENYGYTF
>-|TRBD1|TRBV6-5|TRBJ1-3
TGTGCCATCGAAGGATCACAGGGGGGAGACACCATATATTTT
CAIEGSQGGDTIYF
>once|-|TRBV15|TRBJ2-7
TGTGCCACCAGCAGAGACCAGTCCTACGAGCAGTACTTC
CATSRDQSYEQYF
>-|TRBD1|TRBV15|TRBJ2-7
TGTGCCACCAGCGGTGGGTGGGACAGGGGTTCTTACGAGCAGTACTTC
CATSGGWDRGSYEQYF
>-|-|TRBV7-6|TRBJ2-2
TGTGCCAGCAGCTTAGCTCGGGGGCACGGGGAGCTGTTTTTT
CASSLARGHGELFF
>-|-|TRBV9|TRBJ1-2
TGTGCCAGCAGCGTCAGGGAGCAGGGGGGCTACACCTTC
CASSVREQGGYTF
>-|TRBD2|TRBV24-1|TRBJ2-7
TGTGCCACCAGTGCCGCGGCGGGGGCCTACGAGCAGTACTTC
CATSAAAGAYEQYF
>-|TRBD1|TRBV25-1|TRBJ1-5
TGTGCCAGCAGACCACAGGGGGCTTCTCAGCCCCAGCATTTT
CASRPQGASQPQHF
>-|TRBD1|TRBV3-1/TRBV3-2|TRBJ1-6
TGTGCCAGCAGCCCAAACAGGGGAGTGAATTCACCCCTCCACTTT
CASSPNRGVNSPLHF
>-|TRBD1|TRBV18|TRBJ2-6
TGTGCCAGCTCACCGGACAGGGCAGGCTCTGGGGCCAACGTCCTGACTTTC
CASSPDRAGSGANVLTF
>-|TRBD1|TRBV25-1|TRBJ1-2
TGTGCCAGCAGTGAATGGGGACAGGGCGCCTCAATGAGTGGCTACACCTTC
CASSEWGQGASMSGYTF
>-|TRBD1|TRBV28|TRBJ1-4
TGTGCCAGCAGTTCTACAGGGGTGGAAGATGAAAAACTGTTTTTT
CASSSTGVEDEKLFF
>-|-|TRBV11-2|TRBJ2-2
TGTGCCAGCGGATTGATGTCAGGGTCCACCGGGGAGCTGTTTTTT
CASGLMSGSTGELFF
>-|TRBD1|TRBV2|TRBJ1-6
TGTGCCAGCAGAGCACCTACAGGGGGCTATAATTCACCCCTCCACTTT
CASRAPTGGYNSPLHF
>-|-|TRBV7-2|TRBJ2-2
TGTGCCAGCAGCTTACGCATGCAGGGGAAGAACGGGGAGCTGTTTTTT
CASSLRMQGKNGELFF
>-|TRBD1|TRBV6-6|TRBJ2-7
TGTGCCAGCAGCGACACCGGGACAGGGCCGATGGGCGAGCAGTACTTC
CASSDTGTGPMGEQYF
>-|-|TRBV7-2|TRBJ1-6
TGTGCCAGCAGCTACAACCTTAATTCACCCCTCCACTTT
CASSYNLNSPLHF
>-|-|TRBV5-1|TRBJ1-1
TGCGCCAGCAGTTACCAACCAGGTAACACTGAAGCTTTCTTT
CASSYQPGNTEAFF
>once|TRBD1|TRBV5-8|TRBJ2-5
TGTGCCAGCAGCAAGGGACAGGGGGCGATGGAGACCCAGTACTTC
CASSKGQGAMETQYF